This passage covers 3 T cell receptor beta chains from one sample sequenced in a study of vaccination effects on CD4 cells after COVID-19. After expansion with viral peptide pools in the ViraFEST assay, antigen-specific CD4+ T cells were sequenced. Scientists isolated CD4+ T cells after a roughly ten-day culture period ended. Previously uninfected by SARS-CoV-2, the vaccine recipients also showed negative nucleocapsid antibodies. Sequencing was performed with immunoSEQ multiplex PCR; in TCRdb, only in-frame clones are kept and a portion is missing. The sample holds about 22,000 clones; about three quarters are singletons and the top ten take less than 20%. Their target antigens are unknown. Sample: CD4+ T cells from PBMCs cultured with HCoV-NL63 spike peptides, taken before COVID-19 vaccination. Receptors were obtained from a human donor who received a COVID-19 vaccine.

V and J are TRBV6-5 and TRBJ1-2, with D tentatively TRBD1 (5 bases). The V gene lost 0 bases and the J gene lost 2 bases, with 7 bases spanning the gap. The V gene's germline CDR1 is MNHEY and CDR2 SVGAGI. The CDR3 runs to 14 residues. CDR3 coding DNA: TGTGCCAGCAGTTACTCAGAGGGGAACTATGGCTACACCTTC. Translation gives CASSYSEGNYGYTF.

The rearrangement links TRBV19 to TRBJ2-4, with TRBD2 matching over 7 bases. V was clipped by 1 base and J by 0 bases; unmatched bases: 3. Germline values: CDR1 LNHDA, CDR2 SQIVND (reference sequence). CDR3 length equals 16 residues. The CDR3 DNA reads as TGTGCCAGTAGTATAGTCGGGGGGTTAGCCAAAAACATTCAGTACTTC. This codes for CASSIVGGLAKNIQYF.

V usage is TRBV4-2 and J usage is TRBJ1-5, with a possible D match to TRBD1 (5 bases). CDR1 is LGHNA, CDR2 YNFKEQ, per germline. The ends were cut back, 1 base at V and 5 bases at J, with 15 bases in the middle. CDR3 length: 16 residues. CDR3 residues: CASSQVAGGGDQPQHF. DNA for the CDR3: TGTGCCAGCAGCCAAGTAGCGGGGGGTGGGGATCAGCCCCAGCATTTT.